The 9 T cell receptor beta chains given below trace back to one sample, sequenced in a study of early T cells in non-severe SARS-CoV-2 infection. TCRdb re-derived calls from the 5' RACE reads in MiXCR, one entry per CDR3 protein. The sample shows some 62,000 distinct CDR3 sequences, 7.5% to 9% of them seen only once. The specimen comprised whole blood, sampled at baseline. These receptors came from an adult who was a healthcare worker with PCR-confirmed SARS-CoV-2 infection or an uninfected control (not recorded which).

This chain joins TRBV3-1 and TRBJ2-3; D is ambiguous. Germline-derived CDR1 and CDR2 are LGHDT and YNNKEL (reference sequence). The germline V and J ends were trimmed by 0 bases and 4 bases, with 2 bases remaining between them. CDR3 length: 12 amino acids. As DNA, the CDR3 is TGTGCCAGCAGCCAAGACCCAGATACGCAGTATTTT. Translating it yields CASSQDPDTQYF.

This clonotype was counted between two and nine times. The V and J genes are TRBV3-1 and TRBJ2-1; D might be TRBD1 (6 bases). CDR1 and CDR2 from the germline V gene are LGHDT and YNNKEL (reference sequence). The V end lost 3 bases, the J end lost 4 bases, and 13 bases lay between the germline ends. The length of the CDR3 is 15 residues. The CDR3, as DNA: TGTGCCAGCAGCCAGGGGGTCGGACAGTACAATGAGCAGTTCTTC. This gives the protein CASSQGVGQYNEQFF.

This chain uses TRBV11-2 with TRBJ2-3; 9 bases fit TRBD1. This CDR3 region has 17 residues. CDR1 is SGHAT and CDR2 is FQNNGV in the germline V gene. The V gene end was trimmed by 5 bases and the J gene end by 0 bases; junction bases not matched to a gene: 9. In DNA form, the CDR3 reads TGTGCCAGCAGCCGGGACAGGGCAACCCTTAGCACAGATACGCAGTATTTT. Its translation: CASSRDRATLSTDTQYF.

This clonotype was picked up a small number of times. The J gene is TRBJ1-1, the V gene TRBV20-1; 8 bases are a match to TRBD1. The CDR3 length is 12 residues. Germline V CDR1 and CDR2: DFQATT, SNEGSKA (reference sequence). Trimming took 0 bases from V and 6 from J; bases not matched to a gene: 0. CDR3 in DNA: TGCAGTGCTAGAGAGGACAGGGCTGAAGCTTTCTTT. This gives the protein CSAREDRAEAFF.

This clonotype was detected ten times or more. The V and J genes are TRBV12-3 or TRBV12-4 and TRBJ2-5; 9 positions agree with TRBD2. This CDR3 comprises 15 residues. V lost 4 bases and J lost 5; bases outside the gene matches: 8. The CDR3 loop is CASSSTSGLRETQYF. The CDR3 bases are TGTGCCAGCAGTTCAACTAGCGGGTTGCGTGAGACCCAGTACTTC.

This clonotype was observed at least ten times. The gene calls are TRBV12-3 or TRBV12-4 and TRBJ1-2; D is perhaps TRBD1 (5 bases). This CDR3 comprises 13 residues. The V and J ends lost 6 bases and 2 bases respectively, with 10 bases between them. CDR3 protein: CASRGDGNYGYTF. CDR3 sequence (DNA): TGTGCCAGCAGGGGGGACGGAAACTATGGCTACACCTTC.

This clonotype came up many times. The DNA for the CDR3 is TGCGCCAGCAGCTTCTCCGGGACAGGGAAAGAGACCCAGTACTTC. This translates into CASSFSGTGKETQYF. The chain recombines TRBV5-1 with TRBJ2-5; 9 bases map to TRBD1. Germline-derived CDR1 and CDR2 are SGHRS and YFSETQ. CDR3 length: 15 amino acids. Losses at the gene ends were 2 bases for V and 3 bases for J; bases not matched to a gene: 5.

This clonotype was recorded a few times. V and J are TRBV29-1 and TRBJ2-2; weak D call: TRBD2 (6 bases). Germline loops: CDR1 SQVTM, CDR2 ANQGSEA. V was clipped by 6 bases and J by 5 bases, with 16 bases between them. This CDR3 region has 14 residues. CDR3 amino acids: CSVETGSETGELFF. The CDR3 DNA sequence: TGCAGCGTCGAAACCGGGAGTGAGACCGGGGAGCTGTTTTTT.

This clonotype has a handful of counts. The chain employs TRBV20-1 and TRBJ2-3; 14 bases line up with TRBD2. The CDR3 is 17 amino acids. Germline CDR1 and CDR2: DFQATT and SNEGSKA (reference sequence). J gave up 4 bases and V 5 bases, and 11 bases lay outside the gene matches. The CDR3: CSAEAGTSGRMADTQYF. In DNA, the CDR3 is TGCAGTGCTGAGGCCGGGACTAGCGGGAGAATGGCAGATACGCAGTATTTT.